This T cell receptor (beta chain) was sequenced for a study of blood T cell repertoires in COVID-19. Study-wide background: The United States, Italy and Spain provided the acute and convalescent COVID-19 samples. From T cells, B-cell-depleted T cells, or PBMCs came the material, which was cDNA or gDNA.

Trimming shortened V by 1 base and J by 4 bases, and 16 bases separated the two germline ends. The CDR3 runs to 16 residues. CDR1 is MNHEY, CDR2 SVGAGI, per germline. Sequencing was performed with immunoSEQ multiplex PCR; in TCRdb, only in-frame clones are kept and a portion is missing. The sample lists about 200,000 clones, just under 85% occurring once. The sequencing sample was made of peripheral blood. The receptor's source is a man between 60 and 75 years old with COVID-19, enrolled during active disease. The rearrangement links TRBV6-5 to TRBJ1-1, with D possibly being TRBD1 (6 bases). The CDR3 loop reads CASSYLAGGAGTEAFF. DNA of the CDR3: TGTGCCAGCAGTTACTTGGCGGGGGGCGCGGGCACTGAAGCTTTCTTT.